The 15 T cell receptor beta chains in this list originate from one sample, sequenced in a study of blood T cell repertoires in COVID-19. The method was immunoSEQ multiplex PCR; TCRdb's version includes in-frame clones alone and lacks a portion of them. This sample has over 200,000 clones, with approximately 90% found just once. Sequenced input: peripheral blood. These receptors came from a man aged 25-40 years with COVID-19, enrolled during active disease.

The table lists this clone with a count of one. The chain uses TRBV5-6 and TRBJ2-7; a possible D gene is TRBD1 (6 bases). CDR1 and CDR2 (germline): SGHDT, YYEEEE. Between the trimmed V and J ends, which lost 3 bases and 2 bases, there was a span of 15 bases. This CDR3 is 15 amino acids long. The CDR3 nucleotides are TGTGCCAGCAGCTCGAGCACAGGGAACCCCTACGAGCAGTACTTC. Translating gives CASSSSTGNPYEQYF.

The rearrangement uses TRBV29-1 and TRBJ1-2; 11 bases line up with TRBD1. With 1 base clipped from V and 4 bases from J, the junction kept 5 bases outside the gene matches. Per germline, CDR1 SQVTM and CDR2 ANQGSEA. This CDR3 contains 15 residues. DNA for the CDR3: TGCAGCGTTGAAGCTCCGGGACAGGGGGGCTATGGCTACACCTTC. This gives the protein CSVEAPGQGGYGYTF.

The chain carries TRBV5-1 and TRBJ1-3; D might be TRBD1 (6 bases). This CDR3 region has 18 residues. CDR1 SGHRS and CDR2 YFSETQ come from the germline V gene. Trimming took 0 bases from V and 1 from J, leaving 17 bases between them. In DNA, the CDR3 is TGCGCCAGCAGCTTGGACGGGGTGACAGGTTCATCTGGAAACACCATATATTTT. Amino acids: CASSLDGVTGSSGNTIYF. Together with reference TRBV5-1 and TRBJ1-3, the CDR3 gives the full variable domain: KAGVTQTPRYLIKTRGQQVTLSCSPISGHRSVSWYQQTPGQGLQFLFEYFSETQRNKGNFPGRFSGRQFSNSRSEMNVSTLELGDSALYLCASSLDGVTGSSGNTIYFGEGSWLTVV.

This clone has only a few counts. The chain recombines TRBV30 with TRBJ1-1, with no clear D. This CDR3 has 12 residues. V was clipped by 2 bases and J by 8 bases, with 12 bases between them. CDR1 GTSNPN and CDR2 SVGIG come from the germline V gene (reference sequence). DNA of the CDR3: TGTGCCTGGAGTTCAGGTAGTGGCGAAGCTTTCTTT. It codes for CAWSSGSGEAFF.

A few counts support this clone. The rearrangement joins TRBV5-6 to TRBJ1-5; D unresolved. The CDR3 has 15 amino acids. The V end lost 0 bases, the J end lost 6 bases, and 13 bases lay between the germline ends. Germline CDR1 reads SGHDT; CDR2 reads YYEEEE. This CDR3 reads CASSLARYRPQPQHF. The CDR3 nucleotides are TGTGCCAGCAGCTTGGCCAGGTATCGACCTCAGCCCCAGCATTTT.

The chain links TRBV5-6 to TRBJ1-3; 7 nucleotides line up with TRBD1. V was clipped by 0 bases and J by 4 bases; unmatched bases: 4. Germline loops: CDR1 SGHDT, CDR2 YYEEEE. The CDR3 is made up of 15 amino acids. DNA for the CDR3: TGTGCCAGCAGCTTGGGGACAGGTAGAGGAAACACCATATATTTT. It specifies CASSLGTGRGNTIYF.

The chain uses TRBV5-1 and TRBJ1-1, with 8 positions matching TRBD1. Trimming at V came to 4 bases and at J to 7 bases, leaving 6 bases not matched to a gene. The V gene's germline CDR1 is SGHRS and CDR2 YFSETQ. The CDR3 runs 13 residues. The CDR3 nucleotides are TGCGCCAGCAGCCCGGGGACAGGAGTTGAAGCTTTCTTT. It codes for CASSPGTGVEAFF.

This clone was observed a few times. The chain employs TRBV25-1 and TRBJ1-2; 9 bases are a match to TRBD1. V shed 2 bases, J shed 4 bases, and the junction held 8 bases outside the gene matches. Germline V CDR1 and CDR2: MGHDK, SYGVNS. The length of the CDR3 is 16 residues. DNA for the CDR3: TGTGCCAGCAGTGAACCTCCGGGACAGGGATTCTATGGCTACACCTTC. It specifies CASSEPPGQGFYGYTF.

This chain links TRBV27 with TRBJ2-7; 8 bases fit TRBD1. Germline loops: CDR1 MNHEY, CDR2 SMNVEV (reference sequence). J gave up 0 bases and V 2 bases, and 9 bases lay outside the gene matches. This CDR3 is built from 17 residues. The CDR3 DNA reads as TGTGCCAGCAGTTTAACGATCAGGGGGCAGGGCTCCTACGAGCAGTACTTC. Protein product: CASSLTIRGQGSYEQYF.

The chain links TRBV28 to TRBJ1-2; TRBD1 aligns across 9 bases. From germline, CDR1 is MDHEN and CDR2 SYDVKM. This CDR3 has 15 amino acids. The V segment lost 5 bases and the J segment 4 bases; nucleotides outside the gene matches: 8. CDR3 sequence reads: CASSPSGTGPYGYTF. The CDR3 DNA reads TGTGCCAGCAGTCCTTCGGGGACAGGGCCCTATGGCTACACCTTC.

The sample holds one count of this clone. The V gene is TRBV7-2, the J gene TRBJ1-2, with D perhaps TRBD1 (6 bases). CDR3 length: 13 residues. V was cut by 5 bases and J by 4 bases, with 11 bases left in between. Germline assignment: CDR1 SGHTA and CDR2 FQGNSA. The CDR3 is CASSDRQAYGYTF. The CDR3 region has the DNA TGTGCCAGCAGCGACCGACAGGCCTATGGCTACACCTTC.

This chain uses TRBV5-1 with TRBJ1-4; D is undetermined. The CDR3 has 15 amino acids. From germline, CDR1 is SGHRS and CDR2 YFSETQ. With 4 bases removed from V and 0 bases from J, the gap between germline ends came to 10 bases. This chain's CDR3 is CASSLQAATNEKLFF. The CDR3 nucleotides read TGCGCCAGCAGCCTCCAGGCAGCAACTAATGAAAAACTGTTTTTT.

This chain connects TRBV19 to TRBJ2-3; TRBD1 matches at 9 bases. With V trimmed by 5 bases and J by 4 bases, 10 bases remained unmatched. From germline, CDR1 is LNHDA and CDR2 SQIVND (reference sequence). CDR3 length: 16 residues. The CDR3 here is CASSPWDRVRADTQYF. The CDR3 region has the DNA TGTGCCAGTAGTCCTTGGGACAGGGTACGTGCAGATACGCAGTATTTT.

The chain's CDR3 is CASSPWTGGYTDTQYF. CDR3 in DNA: TGTGCCAGCAGTCCGTGGACAGGAGGATACACAGATACGCAGTATTTT. This sequence joins TRBV28 and TRBJ2-3; 7 bases fit TRBD1. The germline gives CDR1 MDHEN, CDR2 SYDVKM. CDR3 length equals 16 residues. The V gene end was trimmed by 5 bases and the J gene end by 2 bases; junction bases not matched to a gene: 10. Using reference TRBV28 and TRBJ2-3 for the parts outside the CDR3, the full variable domain is DVKVTQSSRYLVKRTGEKVFLECVQDMDHENMFWYRQDPGLGLRLIYFSYDVKMKEKGDIPEGYSVSREKKERFSLILESASTNQTSMYLCASSPWTGGYTDTQYFGPGTRLTVL.

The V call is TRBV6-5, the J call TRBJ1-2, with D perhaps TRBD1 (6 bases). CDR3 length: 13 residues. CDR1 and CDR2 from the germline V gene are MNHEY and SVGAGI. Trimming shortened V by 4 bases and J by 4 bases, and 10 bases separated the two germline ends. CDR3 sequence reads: CASSLDSIYGYTF. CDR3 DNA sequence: TGTGCCAGCAGTTTGGACAGTATCTATGGCTACACCTTC.